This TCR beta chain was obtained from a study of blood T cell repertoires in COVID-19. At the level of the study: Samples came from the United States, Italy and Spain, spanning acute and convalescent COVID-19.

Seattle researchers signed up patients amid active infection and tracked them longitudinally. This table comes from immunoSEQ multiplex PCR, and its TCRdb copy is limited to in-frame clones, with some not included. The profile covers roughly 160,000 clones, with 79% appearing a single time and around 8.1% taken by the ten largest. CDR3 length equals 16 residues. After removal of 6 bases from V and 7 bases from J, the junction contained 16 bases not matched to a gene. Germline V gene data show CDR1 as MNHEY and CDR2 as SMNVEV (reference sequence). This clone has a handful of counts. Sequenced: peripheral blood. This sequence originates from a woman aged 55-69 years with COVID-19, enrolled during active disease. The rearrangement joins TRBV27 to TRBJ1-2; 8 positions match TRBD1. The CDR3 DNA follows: TGTGCCAGCAGGCCCGGGACAGGAGCCCGGAGGGGTGGCTACACCTTC. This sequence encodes CASRPGTGARRGGYTF.